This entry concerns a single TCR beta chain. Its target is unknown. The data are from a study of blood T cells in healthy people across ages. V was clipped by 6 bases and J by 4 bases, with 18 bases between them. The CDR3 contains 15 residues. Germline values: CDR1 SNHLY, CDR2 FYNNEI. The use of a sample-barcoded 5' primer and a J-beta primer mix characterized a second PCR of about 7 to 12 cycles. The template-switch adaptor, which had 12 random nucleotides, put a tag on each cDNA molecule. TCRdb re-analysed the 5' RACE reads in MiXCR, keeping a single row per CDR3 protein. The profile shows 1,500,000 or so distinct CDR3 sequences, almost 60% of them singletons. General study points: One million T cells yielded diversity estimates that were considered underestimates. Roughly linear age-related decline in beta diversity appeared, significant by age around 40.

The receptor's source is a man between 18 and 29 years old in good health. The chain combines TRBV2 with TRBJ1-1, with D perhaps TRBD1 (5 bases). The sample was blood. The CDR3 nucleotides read TGTGCCAGCAGGGACCTGGTTAGGGGCGGCACTGAAGCTTTCTTT. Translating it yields CASRDLVRGGTEAFF.